The text below deals with one TCR beta chain. These data come from a study of blood T cell repertoires in COVID-19. Across the study: COVID-19 samples from acute and convalescent phases originated in the United States, Italy and Spain. Nucleic acid was either cDNA or gDNA, and it came from T cells, B-cell-depleted T cells, or PBMCs.

Germline assignment: CDR1 MDHEN and CDR2 SYDVKM. Between the trimmed V and J ends, which lost 6 bases and 1 base, there was a span of 10 bases. The CDR3 contains 13 residues. Profiling relied on immunoSEQ multiplex PCR, and the TCRdb table lists in-frame clones only, not all of them. Of some 320,000 clones listed, 70% to 90% were seen once; the top ten hold 7.8%. The sample taken for sequencing was peripheral blood. The sequence came from a woman in her forties or fifties who had recovered from COVID-19. This chain links TRBV28 with TRBJ2-7, with D perhaps TRBD2 (5 bases). DNA of the CDR3: TGTGCCAGCAGACCAGCGGCATCCTACGAGCAGTACTTC. It yields the protein CASRPAASYEQYF.